Given below is one TCR beta chain in context. Its antigen is not identified. This entry comes from a study of somatic mutations in cytotoxic T cells in rheumatoid arthritis. The overall study: Before any treatment began, around 30 ml EDTA peripheral blood was collected from patients right after diagnosis. General study results and limits: For about an eighth of the 65 patients, a single CD8+ clone accounted for more than 20% of CD8+ cells. With age, CD8+ clonality increased in rheumatoid arthritis patients, whereas no such increase appeared in healthy controls.

The CDR3 contains 15 residues. Germline CDR1 reads MNHNY; CDR2 reads SVGAGI (reference sequence). V dropped 5 bases and J dropped 2 bases, with 13 bases sitting between them. The method was immunoSEQ multiplex PCR; TCRdb's version includes in-frame clones alone and lacks a portion of them. This sample has approximately 17,000 clones, with about four fifths found just once. Sequencing was carried out using CD8+ T cells sorted from blood. This chain uses TRBV6-6 with TRBJ2-1; D possibly corresponds to TRBD2 (6 bases). The clonotype was recovered from an adult with rheumatoid arthritis. The CDR3 reads CASSTGEETYNEQFF. The CDR3 DNA reads as TGTGCCAGCAGTACCGGGGAGGAGACCTACAATGAGCAGTTCTTC.